A single sample is the source of the 6 T cell receptor beta chains below, sequenced in a study of blood T cell repertoires in COVID-19. Assay used: immunoSEQ multiplex PCR; TCRdb lists only in-frame clones, some missing. The repertoire holds 250,000 to 400,000 clones, with 88% as singletons. Sequencing was done on a sample of peripheral blood. The receptors derive from a woman aged 25 to 39 with COVID-19, enrolled during active disease.

This chain's CDR3 is CASSDPPGDRAHTIYF. In nucleotides, the CDR3 is TGTGCCAGCAGCGATCCTCCGGGGGACAGGGCGCACACCATATATTTT. This chain connects TRBV9 to TRBJ1-3; TRBD1 matches at 9 bases. The J segment lost 8 bases and the V segment lost 3 bases, leaving 12 bases of the junction unmatched. The germline V gene encodes CDR1 SGDLS and CDR2 YYNGEE. The CDR3 is 16 residues long.

CDR3 amino acids: CASSYFGNEQFF. CDR3 coding DNA: TGTGCCAGCAGTTATTTCGGGAATGAGCAGTTCTTC. The J gene is TRBJ2-1, the V gene TRBV12-3 or TRBV12-4; the D is unclear. The CDR3 sequence is 12 residues long. V was trimmed by 4 bases and J by 7 bases, leaving 8 bases between them.

This clone has more than one count but fewer than ten. The chain recombines TRBV5-6 with TRBJ2-7; D is possibly TRBD1 (8 bases). The V end was cut by 3 bases, the J end by 5 bases, with 24 bases between. The CDR3 is 17 residues long. From germline, CDR1 is SGHDT and CDR2 YYEEEE. The CDR3 spells CASSWGGRDRILHEQYF. CDR3 coding DNA: TGTGCCAGCAGCTGGGGGGGTCGGGACAGGATCCTCCACGAGCAGTACTTC.

This chain connects TRBV7-8 to TRBJ2-3; 9 nucleotides agree with TRBD2. Germline V CDR1 and CDR2: SGHVS, FQNEAQ. The CDR3 spans 16 residues. V shed 3 bases, J shed 0 bases, and the junction held 4 bases outside the gene matches. CDR3 sequence: CASSFGSGGSTDTQYF. CDR3 DNA sequence: TGTGCCAGCAGCTTCGGGAGCGGGGGGAGCACAGATACGCAGTATTTT.

The rearrangement links TRBV5-1 to TRBJ2-5; D perhaps matches TRBD2 (7 bases). Germline V CDR1 and CDR2: SGHRS, YFSETQ. The V gene lost 4 bases and the J gene lost 5 bases, with 18 bases spanning the gap. The length of the CDR3 is 15 residues. DNA for the CDR3: TGCGCCAGCAGCGCCGGGGGGCGCACGAGGGAGACCCAGTACTTC. This codes for CASSAGGRTRETQYF.

The V gene is TRBV5-1, the J gene TRBJ2-4, with D perhaps TRBD2 (6 bases). Trimming cost V 0 bases and J 5 bases, with 6 bases left between them. This CDR3 spans 13 amino acids. Germline V gene sequence: CDR1 SGHRS, CDR2 YFSETQ. CDR3: CASSLAGENIQYF. The CDR3, as DNA: TGCGCCAGCAGCTTGGCGGGAGAAAACATTCAGTACTTC.